One sample yielded the 10 T cell receptor beta chains listed below, sequenced in a study of regulatory T cells in long-lasting Graves disease. Regarding time point: newly diagnosed GD, antithyroid drugs for less than 3 months. There was RNA extracted from PBMCs, and the TCR library was made from it. For TCR beta, libraries came from iRepertoire HTBI primers and Arm-PCR of CDR3 regions. Each CDR3 protein is one row after TCRdb ran MiXCR on the multiplex PCR reads. The sample shows around 250,000 distinct CDR3 sequences, roughly 18% of them seen only once. The same sample was also used in a study of T cells in Graves' hyperthyroidism and ophthalmopathy.

This material consisted of peripheral blood mononuclear cells (PBMCs), taken at new diagnosis, from a patient treated with antithyroid drugs. These receptors originate from a woman aged 25 to 39 with Graves disease.

This clonotype was seen once. The rearrangement joins TRBV10-1 to TRBJ2-3; D not certain. Germline V gene sequence: CDR1 WNHNN, CDR2 SYGVQD (reference sequence). V lost 2 bases to trimming and J lost 8 bases, with 5 bases between them. The CDR3 is 11 residues long. The CDR3 loop reads CASSEHPTQYF. The CDR3 DNA reads TGCGCCAGCAGTGAGCACCCTACGCAGTATTTT.

This chain joins TRBV7-9 and TRBJ1-1; no definite D call. The CDR3 covers 17 residues. Germline V CDR1 and CDR2: SEHNR, FQNEAQ (reference sequence). V gave up 6 bases and J gave up 4 bases, with 24 bases separating them. CDR3: CASSAAAGWEFSTEAFF. As DNA, the CDR3 is TGTGCCAGCAGTGCGGCGGCAGGTTGGGAGTTTAGCACTGAAGCTTTCTTT.

This clonotype was seen many times. The V call is TRBV7-2, the J call TRBJ2-1; 13 positions agree with TRBD2. V dropped 3 bases and J dropped 10; count of bases not matched to a gene: 12. There are 17 residues in the CDR3. Per germline, CDR1 SGHTA and CDR2 FQGNSA. CDR3 in DNA: TGTGCCAGCAGCTTGGACTTTACTAGCGGGGGGGCGTGGGAGCAGTTCTTC. This encodes CASSLDFTSGGAWEQFF.

On this clonotype: This may arise from a read error, as a much more abundant clone is one base away. This sequence joins TRBV12-3 or TRBV12-4 and TRBJ2-2, with 12 bases fitting TRBD2. Unmatched junction bases numbered 12, after V lost 6 bases and J lost 7 bases. The CDR3 runs 17 residues. The CDR3 DNA follows: TGTGCCAGCAGCATGAACCTAGCGGGGGGGGCTGGCGGGGAGCTGTTTTTT. Translation: CASSMNLAGGAGGELFF.

This clonotype was detected ten times or more. J is TRBJ1-2 and V is TRBV18; D remains ambiguous. Germline V CDR1 and CDR2: KGHSH, LQKENI. The CDR3 length is 15 residues. V dropped 3 bases and J dropped 4 bases, with 15 bases sitting between them. For the CDR3, the DNA is TGTGCCAGCTCACCCGAGGGATCCCCATTCTATGGCTACACCTTC. It yields the protein CASSPEGSPFYGYTF.

On this clonotype: A far larger clone lies a single base away; this is likely a read error. This is likely a read error, given that the CDR3 carries no conserved phenylalanine or tryptophan at its end. V gene TRBV14 combines with J gene TRBJ2-7, with D hard to call. V was pared by 3 bases and J by 0 bases, with 3 bases between. CDR1 is SGHDN and CDR2 is FVKESK in the germline V gene. The CDR3 runs to 12 residues. In DNA form, the CDR3 reads TGTGCCAGCAGCCACAGCTCCTACGAGCAGTACCTC. Its protein product is CASSHSSYEQYL.

This clonotype has more than one count but fewer than ten. The J gene is TRBJ2-1, the V gene TRBV25-1; the D gene is possibly TRBD1 (5 bases). The CDR3 consists of 16 residues. Trimming removed 1 base from V and 6 bases from J, with 16 bases in between. In germline, CDR1 is MGHDK, CDR2 SYGVNS. CDR3 nucleotide sequence: TGTGCCAGCAGTGAATTTAAAGGGGCTCCGGGCAATGAGCAGTTCTTC. It translates to CASSEFKGAPGNEQFF.

As concerns this clonotype: Possible read error: a much larger clone is one base away. The chain links TRBV12-3 or TRBV12-4 to TRBJ2-7; unclear D gene. V was cut by 3 bases and J by 2 bases, with 8 bases left in between. The CDR3 covers 13 residues. CDR3 sequence (DNA): TGTGCCAGCAGTTTCTCTGGTACCTACGAGCAGTACTTC. This encodes CASSFSGTYEQYF.

This clonotype was seen many times. The CDR3, as DNA: TGTGCCAAACCCGGTCGGACATTCTATGGCTACACCTTC. Protein sequence: CAKPGRTFYGYTF. The chain links TRBV28 to TRBJ1-2; tentative D call: TRBD1 (5 bases). Trimming stripped 10 bases from V and 4 bases from J, with 16 bases between. Germline-derived CDR1 and CDR2 are MDHEN and SYDVKM. The CDR3 runs 13 residues.

This clonotype was seen at least ten times. The chain employs TRBV7-2 and TRBJ2-1, with 10 positions matching TRBD2. Germline V gene lookup returns CDR1 SGHTA and CDR2 FQGNSA. V lost 1 base and J lost 2; bases outside the gene matches: 8. The CDR3 spans 18 residues. In DNA form, the CDR3 reads TGTGCCAGCAGCTTAGATGGGTTGAGCGGGGGGGCCTACAATGAGCAGTTCTTC. Translated: CASSLDGLSGGAYNEQFF.